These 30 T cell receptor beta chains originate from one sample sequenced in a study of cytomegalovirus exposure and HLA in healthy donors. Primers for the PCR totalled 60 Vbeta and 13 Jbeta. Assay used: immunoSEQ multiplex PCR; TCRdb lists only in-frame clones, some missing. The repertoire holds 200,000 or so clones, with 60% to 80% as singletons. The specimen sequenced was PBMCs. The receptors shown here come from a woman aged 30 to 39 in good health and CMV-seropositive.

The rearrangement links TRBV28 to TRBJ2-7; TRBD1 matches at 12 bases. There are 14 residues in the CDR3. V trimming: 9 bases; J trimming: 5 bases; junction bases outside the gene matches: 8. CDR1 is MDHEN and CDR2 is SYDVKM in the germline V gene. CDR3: CASAGTGGNNEQYF. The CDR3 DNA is TGTGCCAGTGCCGGGACAGGGGGCAATAACGAGCAGTACTTC.

DNA of the CDR3: TGTGCCAGCAGCTTAGTCAGGACAGGGACTGGCTACACCTTC. Translating gives CASSLVRTGTGYTF. The chain has TRBV7-2 and TRBJ1-2; TRBD1 matches 8 bases. This CDR3 has 14 residues. Germline V gene data show CDR1 as SGHTA and CDR2 as FQGNSA. V was pared by 1 base and J by 7 bases, with 5 bases of the junction left unmatched.

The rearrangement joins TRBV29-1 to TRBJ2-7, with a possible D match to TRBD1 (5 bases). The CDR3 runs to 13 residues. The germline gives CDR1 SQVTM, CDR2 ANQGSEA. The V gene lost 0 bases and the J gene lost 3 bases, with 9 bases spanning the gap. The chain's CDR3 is CSVEDQGNYEQYF. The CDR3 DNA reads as TGCAGCGTTGAAGATCAGGGAAACTACGAGCAGTACTTC.

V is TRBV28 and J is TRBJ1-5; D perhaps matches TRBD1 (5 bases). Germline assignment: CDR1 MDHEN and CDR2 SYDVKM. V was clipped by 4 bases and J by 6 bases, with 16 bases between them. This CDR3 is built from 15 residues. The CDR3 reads CASSSGEGAFQPQHF. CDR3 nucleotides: TGTGCCAGCAGTTCGGGGGAAGGGGCATTTCAGCCCCAGCATTTT. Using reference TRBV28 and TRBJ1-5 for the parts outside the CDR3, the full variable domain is DVKVTQSSRYLVKRTGEKVFLECVQDMDHENMFWYRQDPGLGLRLIYFSYDVKMKEKGDIPEGYSVSREKKERFSLILESASTNQTSMYLCASSSGEGAFQPQHFGDGTRLSIL.

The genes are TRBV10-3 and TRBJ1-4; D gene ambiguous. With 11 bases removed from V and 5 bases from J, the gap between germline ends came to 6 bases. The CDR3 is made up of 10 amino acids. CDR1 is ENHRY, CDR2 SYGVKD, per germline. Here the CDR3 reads CAAGNEKLFF. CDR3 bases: TGTGCCGCCGGGAATGAAAAACTGTTTTTT.

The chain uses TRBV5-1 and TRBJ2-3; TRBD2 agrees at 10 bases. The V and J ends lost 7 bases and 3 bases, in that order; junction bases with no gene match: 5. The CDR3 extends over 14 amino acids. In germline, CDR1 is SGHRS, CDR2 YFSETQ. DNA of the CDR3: TGCGCCAGCCTTCAGGGACTAGCGACAGATACGCAGTATTTT. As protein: CASLQGLATDTQYF. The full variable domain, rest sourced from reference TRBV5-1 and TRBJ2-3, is KAGVTQTPRYLIKTRGQQVTLSCSPISGHRSVSWYQQTPGQGLQFLFEYFSETQRNKGNFPGRFSGRQFSNSRSEMNVSTLELGDSALYLCASLQGLATDTQYFGPGTRLTVL.

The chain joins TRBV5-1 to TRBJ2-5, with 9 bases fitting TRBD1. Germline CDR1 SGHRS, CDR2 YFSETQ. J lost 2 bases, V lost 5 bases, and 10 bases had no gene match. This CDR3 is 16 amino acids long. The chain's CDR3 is CASRATGTGRQETQYF. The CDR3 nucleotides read TGCGCCAGCAGGGCTACCGGGACAGGGCGTCAAGAGACCCAGTACTTC.

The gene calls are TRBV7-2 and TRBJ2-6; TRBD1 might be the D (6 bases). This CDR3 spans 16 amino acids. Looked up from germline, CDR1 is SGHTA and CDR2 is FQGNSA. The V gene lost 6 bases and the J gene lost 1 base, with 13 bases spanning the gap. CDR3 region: CASSQGQGSGANVLTF. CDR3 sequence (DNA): TGTGCCAGCAGTCAAGGCCAGGGGTCTGGGGCCAACGTCCTGACTTTC.

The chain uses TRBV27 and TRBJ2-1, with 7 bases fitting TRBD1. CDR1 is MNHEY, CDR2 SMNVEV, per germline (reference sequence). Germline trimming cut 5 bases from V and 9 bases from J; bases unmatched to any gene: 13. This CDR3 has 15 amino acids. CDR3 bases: TGTGCCAGCAGTCCCTACCCGACAGGGTCCCCTGAGCAGTTCTTC. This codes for CASSPYPTGSPEQFF.

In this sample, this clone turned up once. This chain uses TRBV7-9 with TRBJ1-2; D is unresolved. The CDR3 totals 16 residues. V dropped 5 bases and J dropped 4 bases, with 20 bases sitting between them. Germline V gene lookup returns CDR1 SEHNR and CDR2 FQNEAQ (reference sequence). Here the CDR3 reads CASSPEAPGMGYGYTF. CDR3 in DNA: TGTGCCAGCAGCCCCGAGGCGCCGGGTATGGGCTATGGCTACACCTTC.

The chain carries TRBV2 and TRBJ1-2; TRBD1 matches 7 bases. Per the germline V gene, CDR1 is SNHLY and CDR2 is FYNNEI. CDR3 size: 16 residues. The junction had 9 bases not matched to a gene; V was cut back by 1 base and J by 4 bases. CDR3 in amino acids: CASSEGIWAGGYGYTF. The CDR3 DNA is TGTGCCAGCAGTGAAGGAATTTGGGCAGGGGGCTATGGCTACACCTTC.

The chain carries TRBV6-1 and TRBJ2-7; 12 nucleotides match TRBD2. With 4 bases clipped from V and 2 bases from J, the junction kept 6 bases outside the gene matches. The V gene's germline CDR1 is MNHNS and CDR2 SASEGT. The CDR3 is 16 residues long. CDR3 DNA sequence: TGTGCCAGCAGTGCCGGGACTAGCGGGCTAGCCTACGAGCAGTACTTC. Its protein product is CASSAGTSGLAYEQYF.

CDR3 residues: CASSIDQRGPQHF. CDR3 coding DNA: TGTGCCAGTAGTATAGATCAGCGCGGGCCCCAGCATTTT. The chain couples TRBV19 to TRBJ1-5; D not resolved. CDR1 and CDR2 from the germline V gene are LNHDA and SQIVND (reference sequence). Trimming took 0 bases from V and 9 from J, leaving 9 bases between them. The CDR3 length is 13 residues.

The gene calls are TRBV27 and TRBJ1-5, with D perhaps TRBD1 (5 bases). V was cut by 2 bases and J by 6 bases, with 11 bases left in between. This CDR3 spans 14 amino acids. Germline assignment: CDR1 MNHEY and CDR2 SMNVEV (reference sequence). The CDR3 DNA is TGTGCCAGCAGTTTACAGGGTAAGGGTCAGCCCCAGCATTTT. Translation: CASSLQGKGQPQHF.

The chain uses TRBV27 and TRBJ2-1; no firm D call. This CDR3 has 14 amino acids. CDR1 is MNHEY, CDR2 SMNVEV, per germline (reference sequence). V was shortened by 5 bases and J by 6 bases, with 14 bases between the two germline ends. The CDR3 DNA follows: TGTGCCAGCAGTCCTCGAGTACGAGGCAATGAGCAGTTCTTC. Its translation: CASSPRVRGNEQFF.

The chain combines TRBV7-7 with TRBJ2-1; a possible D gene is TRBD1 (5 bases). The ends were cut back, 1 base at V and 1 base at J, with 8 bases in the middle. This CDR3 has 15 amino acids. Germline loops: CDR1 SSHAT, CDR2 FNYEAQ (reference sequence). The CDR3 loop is CASSLVQGSYNEQFF. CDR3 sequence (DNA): TGTGCCAGCAGCTTAGTCCAGGGTTCCTACAATGAGCAGTTCTTC.

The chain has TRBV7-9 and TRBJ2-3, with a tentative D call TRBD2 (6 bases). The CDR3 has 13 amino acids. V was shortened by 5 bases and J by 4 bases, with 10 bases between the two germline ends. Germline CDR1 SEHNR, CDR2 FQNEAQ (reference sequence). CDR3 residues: CASSVRGADTQYF. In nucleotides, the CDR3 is TGTGCCAGCAGCGTCCGCGGGGCAGATACGCAGTATTTT.

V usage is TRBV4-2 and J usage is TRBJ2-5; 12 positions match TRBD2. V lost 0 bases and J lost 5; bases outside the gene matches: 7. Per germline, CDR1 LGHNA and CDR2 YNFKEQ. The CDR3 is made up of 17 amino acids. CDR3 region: CASSQEAGLAGGETQYF. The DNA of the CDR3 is TGTGCCAGCAGCCAAGAAGCGGGCCTAGCGGGAGGGGAGACCCAGTACTTC.

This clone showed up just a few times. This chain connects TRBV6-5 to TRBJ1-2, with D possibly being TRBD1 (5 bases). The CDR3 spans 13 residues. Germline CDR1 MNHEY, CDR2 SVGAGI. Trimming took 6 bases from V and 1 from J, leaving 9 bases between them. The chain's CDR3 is CASRDIFNYGYTF. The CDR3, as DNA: TGTGCCAGCAGGGACATCTTTAACTATGGCTACACCTTC.

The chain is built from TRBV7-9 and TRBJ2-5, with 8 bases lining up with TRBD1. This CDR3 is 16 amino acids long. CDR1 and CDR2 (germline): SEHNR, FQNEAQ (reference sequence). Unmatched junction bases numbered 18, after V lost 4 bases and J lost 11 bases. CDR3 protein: CASSSGLGQGREEQYF. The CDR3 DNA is TGTGCCAGCAGCTCCGGTCTCGGACAGGGCCGTGAGGAGCAGTACTTC.

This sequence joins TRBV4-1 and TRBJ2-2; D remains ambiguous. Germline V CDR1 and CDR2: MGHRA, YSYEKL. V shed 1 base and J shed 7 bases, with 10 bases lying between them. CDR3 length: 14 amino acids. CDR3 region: CASSQGLRGGELFF. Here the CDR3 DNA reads TGCGCCAGCAGCCAAGGACTGCGTGGCGGGGAGCTGTTTTTT.

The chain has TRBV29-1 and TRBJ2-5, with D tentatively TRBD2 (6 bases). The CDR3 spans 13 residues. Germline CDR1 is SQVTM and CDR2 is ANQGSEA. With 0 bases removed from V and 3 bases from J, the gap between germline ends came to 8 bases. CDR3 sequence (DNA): TGCAGCGTTGAAGAATGGAGGGAAGAGACCCAGTACTTC. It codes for CSVEEWREETQYF.

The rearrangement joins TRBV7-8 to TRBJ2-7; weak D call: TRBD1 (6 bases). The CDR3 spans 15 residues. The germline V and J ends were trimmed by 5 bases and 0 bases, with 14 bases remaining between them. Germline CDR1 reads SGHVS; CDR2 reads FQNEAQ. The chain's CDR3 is CASSHQDRNSYEQYF. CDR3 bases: TGTGCCAGCAGCCACCAAGACAGGAACTCCTACGAGCAGTACTTC.

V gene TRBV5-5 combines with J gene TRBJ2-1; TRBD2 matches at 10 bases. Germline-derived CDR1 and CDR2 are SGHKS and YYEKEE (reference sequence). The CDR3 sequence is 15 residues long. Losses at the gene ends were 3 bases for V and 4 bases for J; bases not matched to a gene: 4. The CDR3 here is CASSSAGGGYNEQFF. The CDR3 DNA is TGTGCCAGCAGCTCAGCGGGAGGGGGTTACAATGAGCAGTTCTTC.

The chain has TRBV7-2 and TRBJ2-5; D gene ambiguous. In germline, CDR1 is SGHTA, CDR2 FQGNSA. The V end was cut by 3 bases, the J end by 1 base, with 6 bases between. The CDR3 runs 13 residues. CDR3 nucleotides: TGTGCCAGCAGCTTCCTCCTCCAAGAGACCCAGTACTTC. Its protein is CASSFLLQETQYF.

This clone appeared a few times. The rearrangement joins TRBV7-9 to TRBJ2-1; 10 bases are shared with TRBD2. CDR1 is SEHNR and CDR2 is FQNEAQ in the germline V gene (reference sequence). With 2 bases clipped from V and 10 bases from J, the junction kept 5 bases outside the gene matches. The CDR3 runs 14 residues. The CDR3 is CASSLSGGVDEQFF. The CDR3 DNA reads TGTGCCAGCAGCTTAAGCGGGGGGGTAGACGAGCAGTTCTTC. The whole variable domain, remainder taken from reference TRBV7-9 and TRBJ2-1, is DTGVSQNPRHKITKRGQNVTFRCDPISEHNRLYWYRQTLGQGPEFLTYFQNEAQLEKSRLLSDRFSAERPKGSFSTLEIQRTEQGDSAMYLCASSLSGGVDEQFFGPGTRLTVL.

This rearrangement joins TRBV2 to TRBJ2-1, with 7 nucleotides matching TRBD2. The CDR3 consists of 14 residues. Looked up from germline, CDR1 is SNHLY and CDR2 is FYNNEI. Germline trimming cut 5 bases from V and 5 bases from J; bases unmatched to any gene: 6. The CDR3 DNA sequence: TGTGCCAGCAGTTTTGCGGGAGATGACAATGAGCAGTTCTTC. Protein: CASSFAGDDNEQFF. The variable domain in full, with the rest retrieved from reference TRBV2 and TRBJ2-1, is EPEVTQTPSHQVTQMGQEVILRCVPISNHLYFYWYRQILGQKVEFLVSFYNNEISEKSEIFDDQFSVERPDGSNFTLKIRSTKLEDSAMYFCASSFAGDDNEQFFGPGTRLTVL.

The CDR3 loop reads CASSPYRLAGGHEQYF. The CDR3 DNA sequence: TGTGCCAGCAGTCCCTATCGACTAGCAGGAGGCCACGAGCAGTACTTC. V is TRBV27 and J is TRBJ2-7; 7 bases agree with TRBD2. The trim removed 5 bases at V and 5 bases at J, leaving 15 bases unmatched. Germline-derived CDR1 and CDR2 are MNHEY and SMNVEV (reference sequence). This CDR3 has 16 residues.

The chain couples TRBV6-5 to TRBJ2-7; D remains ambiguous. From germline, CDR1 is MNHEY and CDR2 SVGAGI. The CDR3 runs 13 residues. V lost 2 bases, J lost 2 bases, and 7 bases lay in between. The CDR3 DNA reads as TGTGCCAGCAGTTACAGGAGAACCTACGAGCAGTACTTC. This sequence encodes CASSYRRTYEQYF.

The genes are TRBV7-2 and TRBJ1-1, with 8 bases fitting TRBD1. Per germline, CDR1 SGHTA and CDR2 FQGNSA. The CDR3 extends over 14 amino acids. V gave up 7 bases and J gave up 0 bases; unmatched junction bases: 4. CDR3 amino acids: CASKRTGLNTEAFF. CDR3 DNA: TGTGCCAGCAAGAGGACAGGGTTGAACACTGAAGCTTTCTTT.